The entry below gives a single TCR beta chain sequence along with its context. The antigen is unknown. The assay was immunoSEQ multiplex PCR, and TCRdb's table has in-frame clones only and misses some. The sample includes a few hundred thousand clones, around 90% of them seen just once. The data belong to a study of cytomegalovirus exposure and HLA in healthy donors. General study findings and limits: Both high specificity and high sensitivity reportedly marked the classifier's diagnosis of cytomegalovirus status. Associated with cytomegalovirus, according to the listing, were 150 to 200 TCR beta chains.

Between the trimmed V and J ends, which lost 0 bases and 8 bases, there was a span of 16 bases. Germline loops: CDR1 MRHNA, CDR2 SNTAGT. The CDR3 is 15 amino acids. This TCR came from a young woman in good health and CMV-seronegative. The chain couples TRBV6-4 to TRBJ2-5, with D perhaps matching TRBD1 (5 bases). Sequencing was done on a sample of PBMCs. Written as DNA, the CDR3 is TGTGCCAGCAGTGACTCGGGCAGGGCGATGGACACCCAGTACTTC. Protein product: CASSDSGRAMDTQYF.